This T cell receptor beta chain was sequenced in a study of cytomegalovirus exposure and HLA in healthy donors. The CDR3 contains 17 residues. V lost 0 bases and J lost 7, with 18 bases in between. Germline V gene data show CDR1 as SGHAT and CDR2 as FQNNGV. Use of 60 Vbeta and 13 Jbeta primers characterized the PCR. The protocol was immunoSEQ multiplex PCR, while the TCRdb copy is restricted to in-frame clones and leaves out a portion. The listing records 75,000 to 90,000 clones. The material sequenced was PBMCs. This sequence joins TRBV11-2 and TRBJ1-4; the D gene is possibly TRBD1 (5 bases). The clonotype originates from a woman aged 55 to 70 in good health and CMV-seronegative. This CDR3 is CASSLEGAGSRGEKLFF. CDR3 DNA sequence: TGTGCCAGCAGCTTAGAAGGGGCCGGGTCCCGAGGTGAAAAACTGTTTTTT.